Each of the 27 T cell receptor beta chains below was sequenced from the same sample in a study of identical twins. TCRdb itself ran the 5' RACE reads through MiXCR, one entry per CDR3 protein. The sample carries under 1 million distinct CDR3 sequences, over 9% recorded once. These same data were also listed under a study on yellow fever vaccine responses in identical twins.

Sequenced sample: PBMCs. Receptor source: a woman between 18 and 29 years old in good health.

This rearrangement joins TRBV20-1 to TRBJ2-1; 12 bases map to TRBD1. CDR3 length: 14 residues. The ends lost 3 bases at V and 9 bases at J; junction bases unmatched: 6. Germline loops: CDR1 DFQATT, CDR2 SNEGSKA (reference sequence). The CDR3 loop is CSASPGQGAGEQFF. The CDR3 DNA reads TGCAGTGCTAGTCCGGGACAGGGGGCAGGTGAGCAGTTCTTC.

The chain uses TRBV15 and TRBJ1-1; D is possibly TRBD1 (6 bases). CDR3 length: 15 residues. Trimming took off 9 bases at V and 4 bases at J, with 21 bases between the two ends. Germline CDR1 and CDR2: LNHNV and YYDKDF (reference sequence). CDR3 in amino acids: CATSPQGLSITEAFF. The DNA of the CDR3 is TGTGCCACGAGCCCGCAGGGGCTGTCGATCACTGAAGCTTTCTTT.

This clonotype was counted many times. The chain employs TRBV5-1 and TRBJ2-5; a weak D match, TRBD1 (5 bases). The CDR3 runs to 17 residues. The ends were cut back, 0 bases at V and 2 bases at J, with 17 bases in the middle. The germline V gene encodes CDR1 SGHRS and CDR2 YFSETQ. The CDR3 loop reads CASSLGSVKAGQETQYF. CDR3 sequence (DNA): TGCGCCAGCAGCTTGGGTTCGGTGAAGGCAGGGCAAGAGACCCAGTACTTC.

The chain employs TRBV27 and TRBJ1-4; 7 bases match TRBD1. This CDR3 spans 13 amino acids. Germline lookup yields CDR1 MNHEY and CDR2 SMNVEV (reference sequence). The V segment lost 4 bases and the J segment 8 bases; nucleotides outside the gene matches: 4. CDR3 amino acids: CASSSRTGEKLFF. In DNA form, the CDR3 reads TGTGCCAGCAGTTCTCGGACAGGCGAAAAACTGTTTTTT.

V gene TRBV27 combines with J gene TRBJ2-6; the D is unclear. Germline V gene data show CDR1 as MNHEY and CDR2 as SMNVEV (reference sequence). V dropped 2 bases and J dropped 1 base, with 6 bases sitting between them. The CDR3 is 15 residues long. CDR3 in DNA: TGTGCCAGCAGTTTAATTCAATCTGGGGCCAACGTCCTGACTTTC. Translation gives CASSLIQSGANVLTF.

The chain couples TRBV2 to TRBJ2-1; possibly TRBD1 for D (5 bases). CDR3 length: 13 residues. The germline V and J ends were trimmed by 4 bases and 7 bases, with 11 bases remaining between them. Looked up from germline, CDR1 is SNHLY and CDR2 is FYNNEI. CDR3 protein: CASSGQSGNEQFF. The CDR3, as DNA: TGTGCCAGCAGTGGACAGTCTGGTAATGAGCAGTTCTTC.

The table lists this clonotype with many counts. This chain joins TRBV12-3 or TRBV12-4 and TRBJ2-1, with D possibly matching TRBD2 (6 bases). The CDR3 has 15 residues. V gave up 3 bases and J gave up 4 bases, with 13 bases separating them. The CDR3: CASSLSGERYNEQFF. The CDR3 DNA reads as TGTGCCAGCAGTTTGTCGGGAGAAAGGTACAATGAGCAGTTCTTC.

This clonotype has only a few counts. This sequence joins TRBV20-1 and TRBJ2-7, with TRBD2 matching over 7 bases. Germline trimming cut 6 bases from V and 0 bases from J; bases unmatched to any gene: 5. This CDR3 spans 13 amino acids. Germline assignment: CDR1 DFQATT and CDR2 SNEGSKA (reference sequence). This chain's CDR3 is CSATSASSYEQYV. The CDR3 DNA is TGCAGTGCAACTAGCGCCAGCTCCTACGAGCAGTACGTC.

This clonotype occurred many times. The chain combines TRBV12-3 or TRBV12-4 with TRBJ2-3; the match to TRBD2 covers 14 bases. Trimming took 6 bases from V and 4 from J; bases not matched to a gene: 3. There are 15 residues in the CDR3. CDR3 in DNA: TGTGCCAGCAGGATGGGACTAGCGGGGGCAGATACGCAGTATTTT. It encodes CASRMGLAGADTQYF.

The V gene is TRBV7-9, the J gene TRBJ2-2, with TRBD1 matching over 7 bases. The CDR3 runs to 15 residues. The trim removed 5 bases at V and 7 bases at J, leaving 10 bases unmatched. Germline lookup yields CDR1 SEHNR and CDR2 FQNEAQ (reference sequence). The CDR3 nucleotides are TGTGCCAGCAGCCCCGGGACAGTTGGATTCGGGGAGCTGTTTTTT. Translated: CASSPGTVGFGELFF.

This clonotype was seen a few times. The CDR3 nucleotides read TGCGCCAGCAGGGACAGACCGAACACTGAAGCTTTCTTT. Translated: CASRDRPNTEAFF. The chain joins TRBV10-1 to TRBJ1-1; tentatively, D is TRBD1 (6 bases). Trimming took off 6 bases at V and 1 base at J, with 9 bases between the two ends. The CDR3 sequence is 13 residues long. Per the germline V gene, CDR1 is WNHNN and CDR2 is SYGVQD (reference sequence).

J is TRBJ2-5 and V is TRBV29-1; possible D gene TRBD2, 6 bases. This CDR3 comprises 15 residues. The germline CDR1 and CDR2 sequences are SQVTM and ANQGSEA. V dropped 6 bases and J dropped 5 bases, with 22 bases sitting between them. CDR3 sequence reads: CSVPLGSGLFETQYF. The CDR3 bases are TGCAGCGTCCCCTTAGGCAGCGGGCTGTTCGAGACCCAGTACTTC.

The rearrangement joins TRBV28 to TRBJ2-7; D could derive from TRBD1 or TRBD2 (5 bases each). V shed 6 bases and J shed 6 bases, with 18 bases lying between them. Germline values: CDR1 MDHEN, CDR2 SYDVKM. The CDR3 has 14 residues. In DNA form, the CDR3 reads TGTGCCAGCAGAAAAGCCGGGACCCCCTTCGAGCAGTACGTC. This codes for CASRKAGTPFEQYV.

This clonotype was picked up a small number of times. The V and J genes are TRBV3-1 and TRBJ1-4, with a possible D match to TRBD1 (5 bases). Trimming cost V 6 bases and J 10 bases, with 12 bases left between them. The V gene's germline CDR1 is LGHDT and CDR2 YNNKEL (reference sequence). CDR3 length equals 12 residues. The CDR3 nucleotides are TGTGCCAGCAGACGCGGGACGGGAAAACTGTTTTTT. Its protein is CASRRGTGKLFF.

This clonotype occurred a few times. This chain joins TRBV29-1 and TRBJ2-1; 11 nucleotides agree with TRBD1. CDR1 is SQVTM, CDR2 ANQGSEA, per germline. The V segment lost 7 bases and the J segment 7 bases; nucleotides outside the gene matches: 9. The CDR3 spans 14 residues. In DNA form, the CDR3 reads TGCAGCGGACGGGGACAGGGGGATTGGAATGAGCAGTTCTTC. This codes for CSGRGQGDWNEQFF.

This clonotype was detected a few times. This chain joins TRBV6-1 and TRBJ1-6; 7 bases line up with TRBD1. Germline V gives CDR1 MNHNS, CDR2 SASEGT. Trimming took 7 bases from V and 8 from J; bases not matched to a gene: 11. This CDR3 has 15 amino acids. CDR3 region: CASIYLGTEYSPLHF. In DNA, the CDR3 is TGTGCCAGCATATACCTCGGGACAGAGTATTCACCCCTCCACTTT.

In this sample, this clonotype turned up a few times. CDR3 DNA sequence: TGTGCCAGCAGTTATCTACAGGGCTCTGGAAACACCATATATTTT. It translates to CASSYLQGSGNTIYF. J is TRBJ1-3 and V is TRBV6-5; possibly TRBD1 for D (6 bases). In germline, CDR1 is MNHEY, CDR2 SVGAGI. The CDR3 loop spans 15 amino acids. With 3 bases removed from V and 0 bases from J, the gap between germline ends came to 9 bases.

In this sample, this clonotype turned up a few times. Written as DNA, the CDR3 is TGTGCCACCAGCAGAGATTATGCAGGGACAAAGTACTTC. Encoded protein: CATSRDYAGTKYF. The V gene is TRBV15, the J gene TRBJ2-7; tentatively, D is TRBD1 (6 bases). Trimming took 0 bases from V and 11 from J, leaving 14 bases between them. CDR3 length: 13 amino acids. Germline lookup yields CDR1 LNHNV and CDR2 YYDKDF (reference sequence).

This clonotype has just a few counts. The V gene is TRBV29-1, the J gene TRBJ1-2; unclear D gene. CDR1 SQVTM and CDR2 ANQGSEA come from the germline V gene. Trimming stripped 2 bases from V and 3 bases from J, with 25 bases between. The CDR3 loop spans 18 amino acids. The CDR3 reads CSVERPSGGKETYYGYTF. CDR3 nucleotide sequence: TGCAGCGTTGAACGGCCGTCAGGAGGGAAGGAGACTTACTATGGCTACACCTTC.

This clonotype appeared a few times. The CDR3 nucleotides are TGTGCCAGCAGCGTAGCTTCTTACCGGCCCTACGAGCAGTACGTC. It yields the protein CASSVASYRPYEQYV. The rearrangement uses TRBV9 and TRBJ2-7; D is undetermined. Per the germline V gene, CDR1 is SGDLS and CDR2 is YYNGEE. The CDR3 runs to 15 residues. V was cut by 0 bases and J by 2 bases, with 12 bases left in between.

Many counts were recorded for this clonotype. The V call is TRBV5-1, the J call TRBJ1-2; TRBD1 agrees at 11 bases. The V segment lost 0 bases and the J segment 8 bases; nucleotides outside the gene matches: 6. The germline CDR1 and CDR2 sequences are SGHRS and YFSETQ. This CDR3 is 15 amino acids long. The CDR3 bases are TGCGCCAGCAGCTTGGAAGGGACAGGGGGAGGAGGCTACACCTTC. It translates to CASSLEGTGGGGYTF. Together with reference TRBV5-1 and TRBJ1-2, the CDR3 gives the full variable domain: KAGVTQTPRYLIKTRGQQVTLSCSPISGHRSVSWYQQTPGQGLQFLFEYFSETQRNKGNFPGRFSGRQFSNSRSEMNVSTLELGDSALYLCASSLEGTGGGGYTFGSGTRLTVV.

This clonotype was seen many times. V usage is TRBV28 and J usage is TRBJ2-3; D is possibly TRBD1 or TRBD2 (5 bases each). From germline, CDR1 is MDHEN and CDR2 SYDVKM. CDR3 size: 15 residues. Deletions cut 5 bases from V and 3 bases from J, with 15 bases between. CDR3 sequence (DNA): TGTGCCAGCAGTGCGGATGAGGGGCAAACAGATACGCAGTATTTT. Its translation: CASSADEGQTDTQYF.

This chain joins TRBV6-5 and TRBJ2-3, with D perhaps matching TRBD2 (5 bases). The CDR3 is made up of 14 amino acids. Germline lookup yields CDR1 MNHEY and CDR2 SVGAGI. V shed 2 bases and J shed 4 bases, with 10 bases lying between them. The CDR3 DNA reads TGTGCCAGCAGTTACCAGTTCGGGGCAGATACGCAGTATTTT. It specifies CASSYQFGADTQYF.

Only a few counts were recorded for this clonotype. The rearrangement uses TRBV27 and TRBJ2-2; tentative D call: TRBD2 (6 bases). The V end lost 3 bases, the J end lost 8 bases, and 16 bases lay between the germline ends. Germline assignment: CDR1 MNHEY and CDR2 SMNVEV (reference sequence). This CDR3 comprises 15 residues. CDR3: CASSFRGAGEGELFF. CDR3 DNA sequence: TGTGCCAGCAGTTTCCGTGGAGCGGGTGAGGGGGAGCTGTTTTTT.

The sample holds a few counts of this clonotype. The rearrangement uses TRBV12-3 or TRBV12-4 and TRBJ2-2; perhaps TRBD1 as D (6 bases). CDR3 size: 14 residues. The V gene lost 3 bases and the J gene lost 6 bases, with 11 bases spanning the gap. The CDR3 here is CASSFRQVAGELFF. The CDR3 DNA follows: TGTGCCAGCAGTTTCCGACAGGTAGCCGGGGAGCTGTTTTTT.

This clonotype was seen only a few times. The chain uses TRBV6-5 and TRBJ1-2; 7 bases agree with TRBD1. In germline, CDR1 is MNHEY, CDR2 SVGAGI. This CDR3 has 15 amino acids. The junction had 6 bases not matched to a gene; V was cut back by 0 bases and J by 5 bases. CDR3 bases: TGTGCCAGCAGTTACTCGACGTCAGGGGGGTATGGCTACACCTTC. Translation: CASSYSTSGGYGYTF.

For the CDR3, the DNA is TGTGCCACCAGTGATCCGGCGGGGATTTCGCACACAGATACGCAGTATTTT. This gives the protein CATSDPAGISHTDTQYF. The V gene is TRBV24-1, the J gene TRBJ2-3; D is possibly TRBD2 (6 bases). Germline assignment: CDR1 KGHDR and CDR2 SFDVKD. The ends were cut back, 3 bases at V and 2 bases at J, with 17 bases in the middle. The length of the CDR3 is 17 residues.